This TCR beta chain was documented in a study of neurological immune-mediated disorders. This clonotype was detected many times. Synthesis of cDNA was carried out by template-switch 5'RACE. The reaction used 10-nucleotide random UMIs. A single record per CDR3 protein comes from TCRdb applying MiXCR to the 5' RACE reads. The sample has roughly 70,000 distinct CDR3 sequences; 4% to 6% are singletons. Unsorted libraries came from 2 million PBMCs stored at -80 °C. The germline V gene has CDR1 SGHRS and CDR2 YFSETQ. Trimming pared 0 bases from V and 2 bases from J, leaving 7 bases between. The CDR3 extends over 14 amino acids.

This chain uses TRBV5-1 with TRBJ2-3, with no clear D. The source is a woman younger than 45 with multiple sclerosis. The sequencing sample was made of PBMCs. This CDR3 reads CASSLGDHTDTQYF. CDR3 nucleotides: TGCGCCAGCAGCTTGGGCGACCACACAGATACGCAGTATTTT.